The 21 T cell receptor beta chains listed next were all sequenced from one sample in a study of blood T cell repertoires in COVID-19. Data came from immunoSEQ multiplex PCR; TCRdb stores just in-frame clones and leaves some out. The sample lists roughly 150,000 clones, more than 75% occurring once. Sequenced sample: peripheral blood. The receptor set was obtained from a man aged 55 to 69 with active or convalescent COVID-19.

The chain has TRBV6-1 and TRBJ1-1; 7 bases agree with TRBD1. CDR1 is MNHNS, CDR2 SASEGT, per germline. This CDR3 has 17 amino acids. With 4 bases clipped from V and 8 bases from J, the junction kept 19 bases outside the gene matches. The CDR3 sequence: CASSAHGQVGAGTEAFF. CDR3 nucleotides: TGTGCCAGCAGTGCACATGGACAGGTAGGGGCTGGCACGGAAGCTTTCTTT.

The chain carries TRBV19 and TRBJ2-5; 7 positions match TRBD1. Germline-derived CDR1 and CDR2 are LNHDA and SQIVND (reference sequence). The CDR3 length is 15 residues. The trim removed 5 bases at V and 4 bases at J, leaving 10 bases unmatched. The CDR3 loop reads CASSGPDRSSETQYF. The CDR3 coding sequence is TGTGCCAGTAGTGGGCCGGACAGGTCCTCAGAGACCCAGTACTTC.

The gene calls are TRBV10-1 and TRBJ1-1; no reliable D call. The germline V gene has CDR1 WNHNN and CDR2 SYGVQD (reference sequence). The germline V and J ends were trimmed by 7 bases and 0 bases, with 9 bases remaining between them. This CDR3 has 13 amino acids. The CDR3 spells CASTAGLNTEAFF. As DNA, the CDR3 is TGCGCCAGCACCGCCGGGTTGAACACTGAAGCTTTCTTT.

A few counts support this clone. The chain combines TRBV7-6 with TRBJ2-7; 8 nucleotides line up with TRBD1. V gave up 6 bases and J gave up 4 bases; unmatched junction bases: 11. Germline loops: CDR1 SGHVS, CDR2 FNYEAQ. This CDR3 contains 15 residues. CDR3 sequence reads: CASSLTGQAPYEQYF. The CDR3 nucleotides are TGTGCCAGCAGTTTAACGGGACAGGCCCCTTACGAGCAGTACTTC.

This sequence joins TRBV12-5 and TRBJ2-1; 8 bases match TRBD1. J lost 3 bases, V lost 1 base, and 8 bases had no gene match. The length of the CDR3 is 17 residues. Looked up from germline, CDR1 is LGHNT and CDR2 is FRNRAP. This CDR3 reads CASGLAIQGALYNEQFF. Here the CDR3 DNA reads TGTGCTAGTGGTTTGGCCATTCAGGGGGCCCTCTACAATGAGCAGTTCTTC.

The J gene is TRBJ1-1, the V gene TRBV6-1; no firm D call. V was pared by 2 bases and J by 5 bases, with 24 bases between. Germline-derived CDR1 and CDR2 are MNHNS and SASEGT. The CDR3 is 18 residues long. The CDR3 reads CASSETNLTPGARTEAFF. The CDR3 DNA sequence: TGTGCCAGCAGTGAAACCAACCTAACGCCAGGTGCGAGAACTGAAGCTTTCTTT.

The rearrangement uses TRBV7-9 and TRBJ1-3; D possibly corresponds to TRBD1 (5 bases). Germline lookup yields CDR1 SEHNR and CDR2 FQNEAQ (reference sequence). Trimming cost V 4 bases and J 0 bases, with 13 bases left between them. This CDR3 has 16 amino acids. This chain's CDR3 is CASSSQDKNSGNTIYF. The CDR3, as DNA: TGTGCCAGCAGCTCACAGGACAAGAACTCTGGAAACACCATATATTTT.

The chain employs TRBV10-3 and TRBJ2-3, with a tentative D call TRBD2 (5 bases). The V gene's germline CDR1 is ENHRY and CDR2 SYGVKD. Trimming removed 0 bases from V and 2 bases from J, with 12 bases in between. The CDR3 sequence is 16 residues long. CDR3 region: CAISESVAGLTDTQYF. For the CDR3, the DNA is TGTGCCATCAGTGAGTCGGTTGCGGGCCTCACAGATACGCAGTATTTT.

The J gene is TRBJ1-1, the V gene TRBV4-2, with D uncertain. Trimming stripped 0 bases from V and 5 bases from J, with 7 bases between. The CDR3 has 13 residues. The germline V gene encodes CDR1 LGHNA and CDR2 YNFKEQ. The CDR3 DNA follows: TGTGCCAGCAGCCAAGAGTCCAGGACTGAAGCTTTCTTT. Residues: CASSQESRTEAFF.

The V call is TRBV29-1, the J call TRBJ2-3; perhaps TRBD1 as D (6 bases). The germline V gene encodes CDR1 SQVTM and CDR2 ANQGSEA. The CDR3 is made up of 17 amino acids. V was cut by 1 base and J by 0 bases, with 17 bases left in between. The CDR3 protein is CSVEGRQGKSSTDTQYF. The DNA of the CDR3 is TGCAGCGTTGAAGGTCGCCAGGGGAAATCTAGCACAGATACGCAGTATTTT.

The chain has TRBV10-1 and TRBJ1-1, with 8 bases aligning to TRBD1. V gave up 6 bases and J gave up 0 bases; unmatched junction bases: 6. Germline V gives CDR1 WNHNN, CDR2 SYGVQD (reference sequence). The CDR3 totals 15 residues. CDR3 in amino acids: CASSRGPSMNTEAFF. The CDR3 DNA reads TGCGCCAGCAGCAGGGGGCCCTCGATGAACACTGAAGCTTTCTTT.

The chain carries TRBV10-1 and TRBJ2-3; the match to TRBD2 covers 7 bases. The germline gives CDR1 WNHNN, CDR2 SYGVQD (reference sequence). The CDR3 is 12 amino acids. Germline trimming cut 8 bases from V and 4 bases from J; bases unmatched to any gene: 3. The chain's CDR3 is CASASGPDTQYF. Written as DNA, the CDR3 is TGCGCCAGCGCTAGCGGCCCAGATACGCAGTATTTT.

The chain has TRBV2 and TRBJ1-4, with D unclear. Trimming took 8 bases from V and 5 from J, leaving 15 bases between them. The CDR3 has 14 residues. Looked up from germline, CDR1 is SNHLY and CDR2 is FYNNEI. CDR3 protein: CASSGEGLNEKLFF. CDR3 coding DNA: TGTGCCAGCTCTGGGGAGGGCCTAAATGAAAAACTGTTTTTT. The full variable domain, in which reference TRBV2 and TRBJ1-4 provide the parts outside the CDR3, is EPEVTQTPSHQVTQMGQEVILRCVPISNHLYFYWYRQILGQKVEFLVSFYNNEISEKSEIFDDQFSVERPDGSNFTLKIRSTKLEDSAMYFCASSGEGLNEKLFFGSGTQLSVL.

The V gene is TRBV24-1, the J gene TRBJ2-2, with D perhaps TRBD2 (6 bases). From germline, CDR1 is KGHDR and CDR2 SFDVKD. With 3 bases removed from V and 6 bases from J, the gap between germline ends came to 10 bases. The CDR3 covers 14 residues. CDR3 bases: TGTGCCACCAGTGATCGGAGGGACGCCGGGGAGCTGTTTTTT. Protein: CATSDRRDAGELFF.

This chain joins TRBV18 and TRBJ1-1; D is uncertain. Germline assignment: CDR1 KGHSH and CDR2 LQKENI. Trimming took 1 base from V and 10 from J, leaving 13 bases between them. The length of the CDR3 is 13 residues. The CDR3: CASSPLGGVAAFF. CDR3 DNA: TGTGCCAGCTCACCACTCGGCGGGGTGGCAGCTTTCTTT.

The gene calls are TRBV18 and TRBJ1-5; D is ambiguous. The V gene lost 0 bases and the J gene lost 4 bases, with 10 bases spanning the gap. There are 15 residues in the CDR3. Germline assignment: CDR1 KGHSH and CDR2 LQKENI. For the CDR3, the DNA is TGTGCCAGCTCACCACCGGGAGTGCGAAATCAGCCCCAGCATTTT. Its protein is CASSPPGVRNQPQHF.

This clone has a single count. The chain is built from TRBV28 and TRBJ1-6, with D perhaps matching TRBD1 (5 bases). The CDR3 loop spans 14 amino acids. Germline CDR1 reads MDHEN; CDR2 reads SYDVKM. Trimming took 3 bases from V and 8 from J, leaving 11 bases between them. CDR3 region: CASSLTVTYSPLHF. The DNA for the CDR3 is TGTGCCAGCAGTTTGACAGTGACCTATTCACCCCTCCACTTT.

The V gene is TRBV6-4, the J gene TRBJ2-3; tentatively, D is TRBD2 (6 bases). V was pared by 6 bases and J by 2 bases, with 18 bases between. CDR1 MRHNA and CDR2 SNTAGT come from the germline V gene. The length of the CDR3 is 16 residues. The CDR3 region has the DNA TGTGCCAGCAGCCCCTTGTACGGGGGAAACACAGATACGCAGTATTTT. Translating gives CASSPLYGGNTDTQYF.

The chain carries TRBV7-2 and TRBJ2-1; 11 nucleotides line up with TRBD2. Per the germline V gene, CDR1 is SGHTA and CDR2 is FQGNSA. After removal of 5 bases from V and 13 bases from J, the junction contained 7 bases not matched to a gene. The CDR3 has 13 amino acids. The CDR3 nucleotides read TGTGCCAGCAGCAACGGGACTAGCGGAATCCAGTTCTTC. Its protein product is CASSNGTSGIQFF.

This rearrangement joins TRBV29-1 to TRBJ1-5, with D perhaps matching TRBD1 (5 bases). Trimming left V 4 bases short and J 3 bases short, with 7 bases between. Per germline, CDR1 SQVTM and CDR2 ANQGSEA. The CDR3 is 12 amino acids. CDR3 sequence (DNA): TGCAGCGTTGGGGGGGACAATCAGCCCCAGCATTTT. Its translation is CSVGGDNQPQHF.

The V call is TRBV7-2, the J call TRBJ1-2, with D possibly TRBD1 on 6 matching bases. V lost 1 base and J lost 4, with 13 bases in between. From germline, CDR1 is SGHTA and CDR2 FQGNSA. This CDR3 spans 15 amino acids. The chain's CDR3 is CASSLERQATYGYTF. In DNA, the CDR3 is TGTGCCAGCAGCTTAGAACGACAGGCAACCTATGGCTACACCTTC.